A single sample gave rise to the 14 T cell receptor beta chains below, sequenced in a study of T cell clonotyping in hematopoietic cell transplantation. Measured with immunoSEQ multiplex PCR; TCRdb has only the in-frame clones, and not every one. The sample records some 40,000 clones, roughly 92% being singletons. The sequenced sample consisted of peripheral blood mononuclear cells. The receptor set was obtained from a woman aged 50 to 65 in good health. Some clones in this sample may be carry-over from other donors' samples.

The chain uses TRBV19 and TRBJ1-6; the match to TRBD1 covers 8 bases. Germline lookup yields CDR1 LNHDA and CDR2 SQIVND (reference sequence). Trimming took 2 bases from V and 6 from J; bases not matched to a gene: 6. This CDR3 spans 16 amino acids. CDR3 in amino acids: CASSISRDRINSPLHF. The CDR3 nucleotides read TGTGCCAGTAGTATATCCCGGGACAGGATTAATTCACCCCTCCACTTT.

V and J are TRBV7-2 and TRBJ2-2, with D possibly being TRBD1 (5 bases). With 5 bases removed from V and 5 bases from J, the gap between germline ends came to 12 bases. The CDR3 runs 14 residues. From germline, CDR1 is SGHTA and CDR2 FQGNSA. The CDR3 DNA reads TGTGCCAGCAGCCGAACTCAGGGAACCGGGGAGCTGTTTTTT. This sequence encodes CASSRTQGTGELFF.

The V call is TRBV2, the J call TRBJ1-6; no reliable D call. Trimming left V 3 bases short and J 9 bases short, with 12 bases between. The CDR3 loop spans 14 amino acids. The germline V gene encodes CDR1 SNHLY and CDR2 FYNNEI. The CDR3, as DNA: TGTGCCAGCAGTGATGAGGGAATCATTTCACCCCTCCACTTT. Translated: CASSDEGIISPLHF.

V usage is TRBV21-1 and J usage is TRBJ1-2; the table's TRBD1 call for D was not verified on the DNA. TRBV21-1 is a pseudogene locus. This CDR3 contains 17 residues. CDR3 bases: TGTGCCAGCAGCAAAAGGTTGTGGGACAGGGGTACCTATGGCTACACCTTC. Translation: CASSKRLWDRGTYGYTF.

The sample holds one count of this clone. The V and J genes are TRBV9 and TRBJ1-6, with D hard to call. V gave up 0 bases and J gave up 11 bases, with 12 bases separating them. The germline gives CDR1 SGDLS, CDR2 YYNGEE. CDR3 length: 14 amino acids. The DNA for the CDR3 is TGTGCCAGCAGCGTAGACGGGGAAGGGACACCCCTCCACTTT. Translation gives CASSVDGEGTPLHF.

For the CDR3, the DNA is TGTGCCAGCAGTCCCCACCACTATCAGCCCCAGCATTTT. Translating it yields CASSPHHYQPQHF. The rearrangement links TRBV28 to TRBJ1-5, with D hard to call. The V end was cut by 5 bases, the J end by 5 bases, with 10 bases between. The CDR3 length is 13 residues. The germline CDR1 and CDR2 sequences are MDHEN and SYDVKM.

V usage is TRBV7-9 and J usage is TRBJ2-7; no definite D call. The CDR3 runs to 13 residues. The V end lost 5 bases, the J end lost 6 bases, and 14 bases lay between the germline ends. Germline values: CDR1 SEHNR, CDR2 FQNEAQ (reference sequence). This CDR3 is CASSHQNTGEQYF. In DNA, the CDR3 is TGTGCCAGCAGCCACCAAAATACCGGCGAGCAGTACTTC.

The chain combines TRBV5-1 with TRBJ2-2, with D possibly called TRBD1 or TRBD2 (6 bases each). The V gene's germline CDR1 is SGHRS and CDR2 YFSETQ. V gave up 4 bases and J gave up 4 bases, with 11 bases separating them. The CDR3 loop spans 14 amino acids. CDR3 nucleotide sequence: TGCGCCAGCAGCGGGCGGGACATCACCGGGGAGCTGTTTTTT. This translates into CASSGRDITGELFF.

The chain has TRBV25-1 and TRBJ2-1, with D perhaps matching TRBD1 (7 bases). Trimming removed 3 bases from V and 10 bases from J, with 13 bases in between. The CDR3 totals 13 residues. CDR1 MGHDK and CDR2 SYGVNS come from the germline V gene. The CDR3 loop is CASSDDREDEQFF. CDR3 DNA: TGTGCCAGCAGTGACGACAGGGAGGACGAGCAGTTCTTC.

This chain links TRBV28 with TRBJ2-7; D not resolved. Germline V gives CDR1 MDHEN, CDR2 SYDVKM. Trimming pared 6 bases from V and 0 bases from J, leaving 9 bases between. This CDR3 is built from 13 residues. CDR3 nucleotide sequence: TGTGCCAGCAGCCTCCTGGGCTCCTACGAGCAGTACTTC. Amino acid sequence: CASSLLGSYEQYF.

The chain carries TRBV28 and TRBJ2-1; a weak D match, TRBD2 (7 bases). V shed 5 bases and J shed 0 bases, with 20 bases lying between them. CDR1 and CDR2 from the germline V gene are MDHEN and SYDVKM. The CDR3 has 18 residues. The CDR3 sequence is CASSTYGGTRGSYNEQFF. As DNA, the CDR3 is TGTGCCAGCAGTACTTACGGGGGGACACGAGGCTCCTACAATGAGCAGTTCTTC.

About this clone itself: The junction shows a germline mismatch at one end, possibly a read error. The chain couples TRBV2 to TRBJ2-7; possibly TRBD1 or TRBD2 for D (5 bases each). CDR3 length: 11 amino acids. CDR1 and CDR2 from the germline V gene are SNHLY and FYNNEI. The CDR3 DNA is TGTGCCAGCAGAGGGGACGAGACTAAGGACTTC. It codes for CASRGDETKDF. The entire variable domain, with the rest obtained from reference TRBV2 and TRBJ2-7, is as follows: EPEVTQTPSHQVTQMGQEVILRCVPISNHLYFYWYRQILGQKVEFLVSFYNNEISEKSEIFDDQFSVERPDGSNFTLKIRSTKLEDSAMYFCASRGDETKDFGPGTRLTVT.

The chain has TRBV6-6 and TRBJ2-5, with 9 bases lining up with TRBD2. Per germline, CDR1 MNHNY and CDR2 SVGAGI (reference sequence). The CDR3 loop spans 16 amino acids. V trimming: 6 bases; J trimming: 5 bases; junction bases outside the gene matches: 13. CDR3 region: CASSYLLAGGVETQYF. As DNA, the CDR3 is TGTGCCAGCAGCTATCTCTTGGCGGGGGGGGTCGAGACCCAGTACTTC.

This chain's CDR3 is CASSYGGQGALGEAFF. In DNA, the CDR3 is TGTGCCAGCAGCTACGGGGGACAGGGGGCGTTGGGTGAAGCTTTCTTT. The chain is built from TRBV11-3 and TRBJ1-1; TRBD1 matches at 12 bases. Germline assignment: CDR1 SGHNT and CDR2 YENEEA. The CDR3 contains 16 residues. After removal of 4 bases from V and 7 bases from J, the junction contained 10 bases not matched to a gene. Complete variable domain (other parts from reference TRBV11-3 and TRBJ1-1): EAGVVQSPRYKIIEKKQPVAFWCNPISGHNTLYWYLQNLGQGPELLIRYENEEAVDDSQLPKDRFSAERLKGVDSTLKIQPAELGDSAVYLCASSYGGQGALGEAFFGQGTRLTVV.